This TCR beta chain derives from a study of T cells after yellow fever vaccination. Study information: SMART-Seq v4 Ultra Low Input prepared the low-cell-number fractions. Regarding the study as a whole: After the booster, roughly 96% of CD4 and about nine tenths of CD8 primary-response clones were re-detected. Clonotypes shared by both compartments, CD4 and CD8, made up a small share. Contaminants from the bulk population, in the form of abundant clonotypes, could be found in FACS-sorted repertoires.

Remarks on this clonotype: The antigen is unknown.

One entry per CDR3 protein results from TCRdb running MiXCR on the 5' RACE reads. The sample consists of about 230,000 distinct CDR3 sequences, 6.7% of them appearing once. The receptor comes from a man aged 30-40 years who received the YFV17D yellow fever vaccine. The sample was CD4+ T cells sorted from PBMCs, taken on the day of the yellow fever booster vaccination.

CDR3 sequence (DNA): TGTGCCAGCAGCTTGGGTGGCGGCCCCTCCGCCCCCGAGCAGTACTTC. Amino acids: CASSLGGGPSAPEQYF. This sequence joins TRBV11-2 and TRBJ2-7; no clear D gene. In germline, CDR1 is SGHAT, CDR2 FQNNGV. V dropped 3 bases and J dropped 6 bases, with 21 bases sitting between them. The CDR3 has 16 amino acids.